These T cell receptor beta chains were read from a single sample in a study of blood T cell repertoires in COVID-19. Data came from immunoSEQ multiplex PCR; TCRdb stores just in-frame clones and leaves some out. Counted here are nearly 95,000 clones, around 87% occurring once; the ten biggest clones make up 6% to 9.5%. Sequencing was done on a sample of peripheral blood. The receptors originated from a human donor with acute or convalescent COVID-19. The donor label of this sample is uncertain. CDR3s include the opening cysteine and the closing phenylalanine or tryptophan. The order of the fields is D gene, clone size, J gene, V gene, CDR3 DNA, CDR3 protein. The D gene is left open where the match is weak. Only some rows state a clone size, as once, few, many or a class for expanded clones.

TRBD1,NA,TRBJ1-2,TRBV19,TGTGCCAGTAGTATACAGGGGGCAAGCTATGGCTACACCTTC,CASSIQGASYGYTF
TRBD1,few,TRBJ2-3,TRBV6-5,TGTGCCAGCACCCTAGGACAGGGGGAGGCAGATACGCAGTATTTT,CASTLGQGEADTQYF
NA,NA,TRBJ1-2,TRBV3-1/TRBV3-2,TGTGCCAGCAGCCAAGATTCACTCGGGACTTACTATGGCTACACCTTC,CASSQDSLGTYYGYTF
TRBD1,NA,TRBJ1-2,TRBV2,TGTGCCAGCAGTTCCGGGACAGCCAACTATGGCTACACCTTC,CASSSGTANYGYTF
NA,NA,TRBJ1-1,TRBV12-2,TGTGCAAGTCGCCCCCTTAGCCCCCCTCTGGAGAACACTGAAGCTTTCTTT,CASRPLSPPLENTEAFF
NA,NA,TRBJ1-2,TRBV19,TGTGCCAGTAGTTTGAACGGGTATGGCTACACCTTC,CASSLNGYGYTF
NA,NA,TRBJ1-2,TRBV5-1,TGCGCCAGCAGCCTACTGACGGGGGGGATTGGCTACACCTTC,CASSLLTGGIGYTF
NA,NA,TRBJ1-4,TRBV7-8,TGTGCCAGCAGCTTCGGTGGGGGGACCGGGCCGAGGGAAAAACTGTTTTTT,CASSFGGGTGPREKLFF
NA,NA,TRBJ1-6,TRBV10-2,TGCGCCAGCAGTGAGTCAGCCCCCGGTGGTAATTCACCCCTCCACTTT,CASSESAPGGNSPLHF
TRBD1,NA,TRBJ1-4,TRBV11-3,TGTGCCAGCAGAGGGACAGGGGATAATGAAAAACTGTTTTTT,CASRGTGDNEKLFF
TRBD1,NA,TRBJ1-4,TRBV19,TGTGCCAGTAGTCCAGACAGGGGGCATCGTGAAAAACTGTTTTTT,CASSPDRGHREKLFF
TRBD2,NA,TRBJ2-1,TRBV6-5,TGTGCCAGCAGTAGGCGCGGGGGGAACCATGAGCAGTTCTTC,CASSRRGGNHEQFF
TRBD2,once,TRBJ2-1,TRBV7-2,TGTGCCAGCAGCCTCGGACTAGCGGCCTACAATGAGCAGTTCTTC,CASSLGLAAYNEQFF
NA,NA,TRBJ1-5,TRBV30,TGTGCCTGGAGTGTACAGGTAGATCAGCCCCAGCATTTT,CAWSVQVDQPQHF
NA,NA,TRBJ1-1,TRBV6-5,TGTGCCAGCAGTTTCGCCGGGACTGCAAACACTGAAGCTTTCTTT,CASSFAGTANTEAFF
NA,once,TRBJ1-2,TRBV3-1/TRBV3-2,TGTGCCAGCAGCCAAGCAACAGAGACCTATGGCTACACCTTC,CASSQATETYGYTF
NA,NA,TRBJ1-1,TRBV30,TGTGCCTGCTGGAGGGAAGGCACTGAAGCTTTCTTT,CACWREGTEAFF
TRBD1,NA,TRBJ2-3,TRBV5-6,TGTGCCAGCAGCTTTCAGGGGGCGAGGACAGATACGCAGTATTTT,CASSFQGARTDTQYF
NA,NA,TRBJ2-7,TRBV28,TGTGCCAGCACCTTGGGAGTGCGGAGCGAGCAGTACTTC,CASTLGVRSEQYF
NA,NA,TRBJ1-3,TRBV7-2,TGTGCCAGCAGCCCTTACAGGGTGGCTTCCTCTGGAAACACCATATATTTT,CASSPYRVASSGNTIYF
TRBD2,NA,TRBJ2-1,TRBV7-2,TGTGCCAGCAGCTTTATCCCGGGCGGGGGTTTATCCTACAATGAGCAGTTCTTC,CASSFIPGGGLSYNEQFF
NA,NA,TRBJ2-3,TRBV5-6,TGTGCCAGCAGCCGGCGGGTTACTAGCACAGATACGCAGTATTTT,CASSRRVTSTDTQYF
NA,few,TRBJ1-4,TRBV29-1,TGCAGCGTTGGGACACATGAAAAACTGTTTTTT,CSVGTHEKLFF
TRBD1,NA,TRBJ1-1,TRBV10-3,TGTGCCATCAGTCAAACCGGGACAGGGGTTATTATGAACACTGAAGCTTTCTTT,CAISQTGTGVIMNTEAFF
NA,NA,TRBJ1-5,TRBV5-1,TGCGCCAGCATCCTCCCCCCGAGGGCACATAGCAATCAGCCCCAGCATTTT,CASILPPRAHSNQPQHF
NA,NA,TRBJ2-2,TRBV3-1/TRBV3-2,TGTGCCAGCAGCCAACGACAGGAGACCGGGGAGCTGTTTTTT,CASSQRQETGELFF
TRBD1,NA,TRBJ1-2,TRBV18,TGTGCCAGCTCACAAGGACAGGACCCCAACTATGGCTACACCTTC,CASSQGQDPNYGYTF
TRBD2,NA,TRBJ2-7,TRBV7-8,TGTGCCAGCAGCTTTGCTATAGCGGGGGACTCCTACGAGCAGTACTTC,CASSFAIAGDSYEQYF
TRBD1,NA,TRBJ2-2,TRBV7-8,TGTGCCAGCAGCTTGACAGGGGGGCACACCGGGGAGCTGTTTTTT,CASSLTGGHTGELFF
TRBD1,NA,TRBJ2-1,TRBV5-4,TGTGCCAGCAGCCTATCTGAGGGGGCCAGACCGGGTGAGCAGTTCTTC,CASSLSEGARPGEQFF
NA,NA,TRBJ2-2,TRBV7-9,TGTGCCAGCAGCGAGGATGCCGGGGAGCTGTTTTTT,CASSEDAGELFF
TRBD1,NA,TRBJ1-6,TRBV5-1,TGCGCCAGCAGCTCGGGGACAGGGAATTCACCCCTCCACTTT,CASSSGTGNSPLHF
TRBD1,NA,TRBJ2-2,TRBV7-9,TGTGCCAGCAGCTTAGCGAGACAGGGCCCCGGGGAGCTGTTTTTT,CASSLARQGPGELFF
TRBD1,NA,TRBJ1-1,TRBV29-1,TGCAGCGTTGAAGTTGGGCGGGACAGGGTTTCTGAAGCTTTCTTT,CSVEVGRDRVSEAFF
TRBD2,NA,TRBJ2-3,TRBV6-4,TGTGCCAGCAGTGGACGGGGGGGCACAGATACGCAGTATTTT,CASSGRGGTDTQYF
TRBD2,NA,TRBJ2-3,TRBV6-5,TGTGCCAGCAGTTACTTGGGGGGGGGTCCAGATACGCAGTATTTT,CASSYLGGGPDTQYF
NA,NA,TRBJ2-5,TRBV4-2,TGTGCCAGCAGCCAAGGACAGGCTCTTGGGACCCAGTACTTC,CASSQGQALGTQYF
NA,NA,TRBJ2-7,TRBV28,TGTGCCAGCAGTTTTTCTAGCCTACTCCAATCCTACGAGCAGTACTTC,CASSFSSLLQSYEQYF
NA,few,TRBJ1-5,TRBV5-5,TGTGCCAGCACCATTGGGGCAGGGGTTAGGAGCAATCAGCCCCAGCATTTT,CASTIGAGVRSNQPQHF
NA,NA,TRBJ1-5,TRBV6-2/TRBV6-3,TGTGCCAGCAGTTACTCCATCAGACAGAGCAATCAGCCCCAGCATTTT,CASSYSIRQSNQPQHF
NA,once,TRBJ1-1,TRBV6-5,TGTGCCAGCAGGTTAGAGGGGGTGAGGTCTGAAGCTTTCTTT,CASRLEGVRSEAFF
TRBD1,NA,TRBJ1-2,TRBV4-1,TGCGCCAGCAGCCCCTCTGGGCAGGGGGACTATGGCTACACCTTC,CASSPSGQGDYGYTF
NA,NA,TRBJ1-3,TRBV3-1/TRBV3-2,TGTGCCAGCAGACACCACGCGAGCGGGACCTCCTCTGGAAACACCATATATTTT,CASRHHASGTSSGNTIYF
TRBD2,once,TRBJ2-3,TRBV3-1/TRBV3-2,TGTGCCAGCAGCCAAGACGGGACTAGTATTGGGCGGGGGTTGTATTTT,CASSQDGTSIGRGLYF
TRBD2,NA,TRBJ2-2,TRBV9,TGTGCCACCTCCCCCGCGCGGGCTAGCGGAGGGACCGGGGAGCTGTTTTTT,CATSPARASGGTGELFF
NA,NA,TRBJ1-5,TRBV7-6,TGTGCCAGCAGCCCGGGGTCCTCAATCCAGCCCCAGCATTTT,CASSPGSSIQPQHF
NA,NA,TRBJ2-6,TRBV27,TGTGCCAGCAGTTCGTCCGGGACTTCCTCTGGGGCCAACGTCCTGACTTTC,CASSSSGTSSGANVLTF
TRBD1,NA,TRBJ1-1,TRBV5-1,TGCGCCAGCGGGCGAGGGGGCCGCACTGAAGCTTTCTTT,CASGRGGRTEAFF
NA,NA,TRBJ1-4,TRBV28,TGTGCCAGCAGCAGGTCTGTGGCTAATGAAAAACTGTTTTTT,CASSRSVANEKLFF
TRBD2,NA,TRBJ2-4,TRBV13,TGTGCCAGCAGCTTAAAAATCAAAAGGACTAGCGGGGGCGGTAGCCAAGGGGACATTCAGTACTTC,CASSLKIKRTSGGGSQGDIQYF
TRBD1,NA,TRBJ1-1,TRBV28,TGTGCCAGCGGTACACCAGGGGGCAATGAGGACACTGAAGCTTTCTTT,CASGTPGGNEDTEAFF
TRBD2,NA,TRBJ2-1,TRBV29-1,TGCAGCGTTAGGGGCGGGAGCTCCTACAATGAGCAGTTCTTC,CSVRGGSSYNEQFF
NA,once,TRBJ2-7,TRBV30,TGTGCCTGGAGTTTGGACAGTTTCCCCTACGAGCAGTACTTC,CAWSLDSFPYEQYF
NA,NA,TRBJ1-5,TRBV6-1,TGTGCCAGCAGTGAGGCGGGCGGCTATAGCAATCAGCCCCAGCATTTT,CASSEAGGYSNQPQHF